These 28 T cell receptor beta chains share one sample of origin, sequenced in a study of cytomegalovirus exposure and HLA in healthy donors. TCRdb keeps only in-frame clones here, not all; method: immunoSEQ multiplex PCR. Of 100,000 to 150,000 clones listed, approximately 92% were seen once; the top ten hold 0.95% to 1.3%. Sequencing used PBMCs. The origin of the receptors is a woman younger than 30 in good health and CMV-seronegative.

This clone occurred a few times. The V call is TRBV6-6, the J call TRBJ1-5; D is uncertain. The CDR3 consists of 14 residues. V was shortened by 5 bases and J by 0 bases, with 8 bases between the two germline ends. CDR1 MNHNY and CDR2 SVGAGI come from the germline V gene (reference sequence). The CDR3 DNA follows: TGTGCCAGCAGTACACAGATTAGCAATCAGCCCCAGCATTTT. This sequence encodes CASSTQISNQPQHF.

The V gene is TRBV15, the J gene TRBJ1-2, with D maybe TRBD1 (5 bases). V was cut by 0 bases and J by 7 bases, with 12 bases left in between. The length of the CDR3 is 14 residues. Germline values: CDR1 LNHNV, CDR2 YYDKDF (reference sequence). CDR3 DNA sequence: TGTGCCACCAGCAGAGATCGGGGGTTTCTTGGCTACACCTTC. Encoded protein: CATSRDRGFLGYTF.

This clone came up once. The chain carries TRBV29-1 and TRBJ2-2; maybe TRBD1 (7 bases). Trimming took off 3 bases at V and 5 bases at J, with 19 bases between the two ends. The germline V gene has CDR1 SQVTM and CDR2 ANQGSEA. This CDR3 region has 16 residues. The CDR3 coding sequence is TGCAGCGTTGACAACAGGGGAGGCCACCAAACCGGGGAGCTGTTTTTT. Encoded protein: CSVDNRGGHQTGELFF.

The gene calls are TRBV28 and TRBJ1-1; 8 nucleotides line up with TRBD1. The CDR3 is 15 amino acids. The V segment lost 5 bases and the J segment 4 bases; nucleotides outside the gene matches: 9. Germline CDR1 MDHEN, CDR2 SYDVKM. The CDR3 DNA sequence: TGTGCCAGCAGTCCTCCGGACAGGGTGAGCACTGAAGCTTTCTTT. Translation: CASSPPDRVSTEAFF. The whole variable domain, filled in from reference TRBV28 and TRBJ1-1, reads DVKVTQSSRYLVKRTGEKVFLECVQDMDHENMFWYRQDPGLGLRLIYFSYDVKMKEKGDIPEGYSVSREKKERFSLILESASTNQTSMYLCASSPPDRVSTEAFFGQGTRLTVV.

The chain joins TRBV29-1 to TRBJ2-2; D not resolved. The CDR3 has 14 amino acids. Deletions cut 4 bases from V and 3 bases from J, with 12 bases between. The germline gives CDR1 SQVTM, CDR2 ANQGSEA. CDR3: CSVAIRSDTGELFF. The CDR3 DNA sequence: TGCAGCGTTGCAATCAGGTCGGACACCGGGGAGCTGTTTTTT.

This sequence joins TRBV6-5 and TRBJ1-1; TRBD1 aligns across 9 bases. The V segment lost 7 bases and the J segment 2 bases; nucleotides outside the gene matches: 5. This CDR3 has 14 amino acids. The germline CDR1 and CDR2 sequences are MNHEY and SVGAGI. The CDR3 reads CASINRGLNTEAFF. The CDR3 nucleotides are TGTGCCAGCATAAACAGGGGGCTTAACACTGAAGCTTTCTTT.

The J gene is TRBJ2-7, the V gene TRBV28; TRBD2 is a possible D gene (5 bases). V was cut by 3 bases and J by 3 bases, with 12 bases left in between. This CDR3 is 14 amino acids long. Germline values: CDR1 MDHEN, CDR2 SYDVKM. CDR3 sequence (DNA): TGTGCCAGCAGTTTGGGAGACCCGCTCTACGAGCAGTACTTC. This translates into CASSLGDPLYEQYF.

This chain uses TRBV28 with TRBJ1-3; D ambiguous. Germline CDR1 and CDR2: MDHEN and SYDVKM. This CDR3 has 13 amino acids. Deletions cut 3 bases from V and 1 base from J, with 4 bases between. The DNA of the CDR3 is TGTGCCAGCAGTTTCTTTTCTGGAAACACCATATATTTT. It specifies CASSFFSGNTIYF. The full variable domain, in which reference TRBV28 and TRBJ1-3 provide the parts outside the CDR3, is DVKVTQSSRYLVKRTGEKVFLECVQDMDHENMFWYRQDPGLGLRLIYFSYDVKMKEKGDIPEGYSVSREKKERFSLILESASTNQTSMYLCASSFFSGNTIYFGEGSWLTVV.

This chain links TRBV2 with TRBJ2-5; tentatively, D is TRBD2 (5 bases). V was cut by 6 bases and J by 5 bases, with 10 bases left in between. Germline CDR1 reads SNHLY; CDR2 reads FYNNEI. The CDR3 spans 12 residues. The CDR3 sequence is CASRLEGETQYF. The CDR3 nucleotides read TGTGCCAGCAGGCTAGAGGGTGAGACCCAGTACTTC.

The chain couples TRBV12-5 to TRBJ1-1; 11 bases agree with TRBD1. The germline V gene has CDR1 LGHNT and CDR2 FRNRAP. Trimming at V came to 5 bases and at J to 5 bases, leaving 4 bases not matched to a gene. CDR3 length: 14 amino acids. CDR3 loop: CASGIGTGGTEAFF. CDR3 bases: TGTGCTAGTGGTATCGGGACAGGGGGGACTGAAGCTTTCTTT.

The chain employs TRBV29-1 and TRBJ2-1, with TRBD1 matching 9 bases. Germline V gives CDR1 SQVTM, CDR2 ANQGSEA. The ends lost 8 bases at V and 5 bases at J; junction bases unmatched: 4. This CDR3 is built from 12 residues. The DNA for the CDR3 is TGCAGCTCCCGGGACAGGGACAATGAGCAGTTCTTC. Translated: CSSRDRDNEQFF.

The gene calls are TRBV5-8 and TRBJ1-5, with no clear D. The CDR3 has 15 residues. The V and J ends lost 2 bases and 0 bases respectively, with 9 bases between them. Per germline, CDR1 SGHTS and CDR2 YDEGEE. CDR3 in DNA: TGTGCCAGCAGCTTTCTACAGTATAGCAATCAGCCCCAGCATTTT. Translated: CASSFLQYSNQPQHF.

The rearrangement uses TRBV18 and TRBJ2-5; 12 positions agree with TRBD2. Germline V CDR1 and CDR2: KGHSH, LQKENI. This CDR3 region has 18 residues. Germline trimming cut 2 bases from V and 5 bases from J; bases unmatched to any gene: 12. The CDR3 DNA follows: TGTGCCAGCTCACCAATCGGGCTAGCGGGAGGGCCATTGGAGACCCAGTACTTC. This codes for CASSPIGLAGGPLETQYF.

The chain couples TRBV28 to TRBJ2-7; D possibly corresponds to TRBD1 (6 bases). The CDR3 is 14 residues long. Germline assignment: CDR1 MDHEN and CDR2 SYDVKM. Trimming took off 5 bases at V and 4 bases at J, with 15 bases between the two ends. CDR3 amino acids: CASSRGGSQYEQYV. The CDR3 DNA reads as TGTGCCAGCAGTCGAGGGGGTTCCCAGTACGAGCAGTACGTC.

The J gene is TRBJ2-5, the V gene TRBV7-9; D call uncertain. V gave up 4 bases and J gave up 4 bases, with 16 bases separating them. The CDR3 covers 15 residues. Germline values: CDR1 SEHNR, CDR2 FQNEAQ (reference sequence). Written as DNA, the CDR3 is TGTGCCAGCAGCTCTCGATCTGGGCTTGGAGAGACCCAGTACTTC. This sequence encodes CASSSRSGLGETQYF.

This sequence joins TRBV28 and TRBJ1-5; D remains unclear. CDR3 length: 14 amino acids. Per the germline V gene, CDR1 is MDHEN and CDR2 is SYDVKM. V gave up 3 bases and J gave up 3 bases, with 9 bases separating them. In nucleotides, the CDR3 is TGTGCCAGCAGTTTTTTGGCCGACAATCAGCCCCAGCATTTT. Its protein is CASSFLADNQPQHF.

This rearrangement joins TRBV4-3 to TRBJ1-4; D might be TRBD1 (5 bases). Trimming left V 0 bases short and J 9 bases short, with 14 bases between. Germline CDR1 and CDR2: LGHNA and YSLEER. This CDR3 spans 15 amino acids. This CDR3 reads CASSQDESGGKKLFF. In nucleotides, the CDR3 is TGCGCCAGCAGCCAAGATGAGTCGGGGGGGAAAAAACTGTTTTTT.

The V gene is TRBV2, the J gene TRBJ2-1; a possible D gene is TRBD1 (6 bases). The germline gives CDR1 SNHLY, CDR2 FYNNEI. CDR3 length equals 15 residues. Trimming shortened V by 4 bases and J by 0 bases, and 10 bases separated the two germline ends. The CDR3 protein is CASSVEDSSYNEQFF. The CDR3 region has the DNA TGTGCCAGCAGTGTGGAGGACAGCTCCTACAATGAGCAGTTCTTC.

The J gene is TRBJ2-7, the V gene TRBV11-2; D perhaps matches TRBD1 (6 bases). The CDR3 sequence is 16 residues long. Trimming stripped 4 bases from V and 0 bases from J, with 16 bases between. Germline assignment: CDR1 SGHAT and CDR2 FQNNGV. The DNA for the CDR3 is TGTGCCAGCAGCTCCGCGATAGGGGACAACTCCTACGAGCAGTACTTC. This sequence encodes CASSSAIGDNSYEQYF. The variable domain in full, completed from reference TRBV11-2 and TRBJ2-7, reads EAGVAQSPRYKIIEKRQSVAFWCNPISGHATLYWYQQILGQGPKLLIQFQNNGVVDDSQLPKDRFSAERLKGVDSTLKIQPAKLEDSAVYLCASSSAIGDNSYEQYFGPGTRLTVT.

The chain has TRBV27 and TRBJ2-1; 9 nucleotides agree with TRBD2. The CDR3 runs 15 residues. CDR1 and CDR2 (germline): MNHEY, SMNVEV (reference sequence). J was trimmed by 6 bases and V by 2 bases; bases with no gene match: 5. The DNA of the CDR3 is TGTGCCAGCAGTTTAGTAGCGGGAGATTTCAATGAGCAGTTCTTC. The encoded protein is CASSLVAGDFNEQFF.

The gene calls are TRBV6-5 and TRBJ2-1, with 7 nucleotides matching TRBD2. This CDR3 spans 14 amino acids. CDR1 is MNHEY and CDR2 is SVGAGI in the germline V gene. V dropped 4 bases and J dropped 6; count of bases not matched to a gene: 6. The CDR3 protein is CASSSYRTSNEQFF. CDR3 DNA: TGTGCCAGCAGTTCCTATAGGACTAGCAATGAGCAGTTCTTC.

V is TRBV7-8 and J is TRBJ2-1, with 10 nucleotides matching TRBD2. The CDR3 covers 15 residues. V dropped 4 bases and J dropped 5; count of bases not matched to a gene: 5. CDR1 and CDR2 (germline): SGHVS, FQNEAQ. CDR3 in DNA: TGTGCCAGCAGCTCCCTAGCGGGAGCTAACAATGAGCAGTTCTTC. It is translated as CASSSLAGANNEQFF.

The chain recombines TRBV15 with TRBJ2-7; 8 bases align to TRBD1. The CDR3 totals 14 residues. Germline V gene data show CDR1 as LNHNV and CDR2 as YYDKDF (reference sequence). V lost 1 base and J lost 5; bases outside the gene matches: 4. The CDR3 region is CATSRGGQGHEQYV. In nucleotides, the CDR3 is TGTGCCACCAGCAGAGGAGGACAGGGCCACGAGCAGTACGTC.

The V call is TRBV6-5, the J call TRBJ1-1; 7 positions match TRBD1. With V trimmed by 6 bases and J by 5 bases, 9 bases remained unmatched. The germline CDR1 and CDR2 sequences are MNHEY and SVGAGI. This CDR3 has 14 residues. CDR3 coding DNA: TGTGCCAGCAGGAGAGCACAGGGGAGAACTGAAGCTTTCTTT. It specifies CASRRAQGRTEAFF.

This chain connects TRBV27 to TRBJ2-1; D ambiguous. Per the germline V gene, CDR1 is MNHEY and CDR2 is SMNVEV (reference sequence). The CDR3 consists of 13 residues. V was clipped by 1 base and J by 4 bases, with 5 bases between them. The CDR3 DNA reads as TGTGCCAGCAGTTTATACCAGTACAATGAGCAGTTCTTC. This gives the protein CASSLYQYNEQFF.

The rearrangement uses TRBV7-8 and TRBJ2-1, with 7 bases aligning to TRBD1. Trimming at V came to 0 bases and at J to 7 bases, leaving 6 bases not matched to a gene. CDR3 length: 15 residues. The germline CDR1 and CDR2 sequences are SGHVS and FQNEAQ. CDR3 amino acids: CASSLAAGGGNEQFF. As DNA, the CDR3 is TGTGCCAGCAGCTTAGCGGCAGGGGGTGGGAATGAGCAGTTCTTC.

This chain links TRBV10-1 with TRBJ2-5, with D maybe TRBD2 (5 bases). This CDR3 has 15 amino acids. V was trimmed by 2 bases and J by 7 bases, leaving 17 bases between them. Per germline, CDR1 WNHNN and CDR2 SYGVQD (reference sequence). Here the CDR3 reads CASSEAMDLRGTQYF. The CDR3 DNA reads TGCGCCAGCAGTGAGGCCATGGACCTTCGGGGGACCCAGTACTTC.

CDR3 amino acids: CASQGGQGAETQYF. The CDR3 DNA reads as TGTGCCAGCCAGGGGGGTCAAGGGGCGGAGACCCAGTACTTC. V usage is TRBV28 and J usage is TRBJ2-5; possibly TRBD1 for D (7 bases). Germline values: CDR1 MDHEN, CDR2 SYDVKM. V lost 8 bases to trimming and J lost 5 bases, with 18 bases between them. This CDR3 contains 14 residues.